The sample holds a few counts of the clone carrying this TCR beta chain. The CDR3 runs 17 residues. Germline loops: CDR1 GTSNPN, CDR2 SVGIG (reference sequence). Germline trimming cut 2 bases from V and 0 bases from J; bases unmatched to any gene: 3. In the original workflow: The assay estimated nucleated cells by amplifying reference gene primers. Clones were sequenced by immunoSEQ multiplex PCR, and TCRdb holds only the in-frame ones, with some missing. V, J and clone size derive from that table, while D and trimming were established from the DNA sequence. There are about 200,000 clones in the sample; over 75% occur only once, and about 18% lies in the top ten. This entry is derived from a study of blood T cell repertoires in COVID-19. Overall study: T cells, B-cell-depleted T cells, or PBMCs provided the cDNA or gDNA that served as material.

Patients from Seattle were sampled longitudinally, starting during active infection. Sequencing used peripheral blood. The genes are TRBV30 and TRBJ2-1, with 14 positions matching TRBD2. This receptor was obtained from a man aged 45-60 years with COVID-19, enrolled during active disease. CDR3 sequence reads: CAWSSGTSGSSYNEQFF. The CDR3 bases are TGTGCCTGGAGTTCCGGGACTAGCGGGAGCTCCTACAATGAGCAGTTCTTC.